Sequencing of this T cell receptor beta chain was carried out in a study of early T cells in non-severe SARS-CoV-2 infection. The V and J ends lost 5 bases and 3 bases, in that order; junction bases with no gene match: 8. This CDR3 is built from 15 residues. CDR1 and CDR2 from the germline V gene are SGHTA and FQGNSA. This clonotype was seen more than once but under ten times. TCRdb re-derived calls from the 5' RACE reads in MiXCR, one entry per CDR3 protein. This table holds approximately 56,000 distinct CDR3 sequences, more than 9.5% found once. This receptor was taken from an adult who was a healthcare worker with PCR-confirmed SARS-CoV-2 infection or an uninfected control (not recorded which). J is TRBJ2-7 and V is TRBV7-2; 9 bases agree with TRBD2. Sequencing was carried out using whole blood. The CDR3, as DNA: TGTGCCAGCAGCACCCAGACTAGCGGAAACTACGAGCAGTACTTC. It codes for CASSTQTSGNYEQYF.